This TCR beta chain was sequenced for a study of OX40 agonist ivuxolimab in advanced cancers. Study summary: It was permissible to have had prior anti-PD-1, anti-PD-L1 or anti-CTLA-4 therapy, and around 43% had some.

Study-wide results and caveats: Averaging showed that CD8+ T cells had more expanded clones than CD4+ did. Patients with a partial response at 0.1-3.0 mg/kg had among the lowest clonal expansion.

This table comes from immunoSEQ multiplex PCR, and its TCRdb copy is limited to in-frame clones, with some not included. The data hold around 84,000 clones, with over 80% observed a single time. Concerning this clone itself: Antigen: not known.

The CDR3 length is 15 residues. Between the trimmed V and J ends, which lost 2 bases and 3 bases, there was a span of 13 bases. Germline values: CDR1 SGHTA, CDR2 FQGTGA. The chain carries TRBV7-3 and TRBJ1-1; D ambiguous. The sample in question was CD4+ or CD8+ T cells sorted from blood, obtained in a trial of the OX40 agonist ivuxolimab. The sequence came from an adult with an advanced solid tumor such as melanoma, head and neck, liver or kidney cancer. The CDR3 sequence is CASSLVPRGHTEAFF. DNA of the CDR3: TGTGCCAGCAGCTTAGTCCCGCGGGGTCACACTGAAGCTTTCTTT.